What follows are 3 T cell receptor beta chains derived from one specimen sequenced in a study of blood T cell repertoires in COVID-19. This table comes from immunoSEQ multiplex PCR, and its TCRdb copy is limited to in-frame clones, with some not included. The sample holds 80,000 to 130,000 clones, roughly 88% seen once. Sequencing used peripheral blood. The source is a woman aged 55-70 years with acute or convalescent COVID-19.

This chain connects TRBV19 to TRBJ1-2; the match to TRBD1 covers 12 bases. With 5 bases clipped from V and 5 bases from J, the junction kept 6 bases outside the gene matches. The CDR3 spans 15 residues. Germline V gene lookup returns CDR1 LNHDA and CDR2 SQIVND (reference sequence). The DNA of the CDR3 is TGTGCCAGTAGTCCCGGGACAGGGGGCAATTATGGCTACACCTTC. It is translated as CASSPGTGGNYGYTF.

This clone has just one count. CDR3 DNA: TGTGCCAGCAGTTACAGTAGTGGAAAACTGTTTTTT. Protein sequence: CASSYSSGKLFF. This chain uses TRBV6-5 with TRBJ1-4; no definite D call. The germline V and J ends were trimmed by 2 bases and 10 bases, with 8 bases remaining between them. Germline CDR1 reads MNHEY; CDR2 reads SVGAGI. CDR3 length equals 12 residues.

This chain links TRBV20-1 with TRBJ2-1, with D maybe TRBD2 (5 bases). The V gene lost 3 bases and the J gene lost 0 bases, with 15 bases spanning the gap. This CDR3 has 16 amino acids. Germline V gene lookup returns CDR1 DFQATT and CDR2 SNEGSKA (reference sequence). The CDR3 reads CSASGNTRSSYNEQFF. DNA of the CDR3: TGCAGTGCTAGTGGGAATACTAGGAGCTCCTACAATGAGCAGTTCTTC.